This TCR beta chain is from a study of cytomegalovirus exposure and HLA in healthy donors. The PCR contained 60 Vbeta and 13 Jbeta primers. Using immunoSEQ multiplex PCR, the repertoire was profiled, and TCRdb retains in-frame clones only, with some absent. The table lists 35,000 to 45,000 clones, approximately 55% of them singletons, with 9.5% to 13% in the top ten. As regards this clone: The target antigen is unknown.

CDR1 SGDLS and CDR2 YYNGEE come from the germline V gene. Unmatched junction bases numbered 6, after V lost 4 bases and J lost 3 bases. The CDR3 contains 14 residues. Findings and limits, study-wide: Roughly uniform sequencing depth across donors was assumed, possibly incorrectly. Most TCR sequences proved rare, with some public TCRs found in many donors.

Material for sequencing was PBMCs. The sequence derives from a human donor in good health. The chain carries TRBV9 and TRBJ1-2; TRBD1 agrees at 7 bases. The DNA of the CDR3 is TGTGCCAGCAGCTCGTACAGGGGAGACTATGGCTACACCTTC. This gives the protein CASSSYRGDYGYTF.